Below are 25 T cell receptor beta chains sequenced from a single sample in a study of blood T cells in healthy people across ages. Primers used in a second PCR of roughly 6 to 11 cycles were a sample-barcoded 5' primer and a J-beta primer mix. MiXCR was run by TCRdb on the 5' RACE reads, yielding one entry per CDR3 protein. This table has some 930,000 distinct CDR3 sequences, 25% to 30% appearing once. The same data also contributed to another study, on T cells of mothers and their children.

Sequencing was carried out using blood. The source of these receptors is a woman aged 40 to 50 in good health.

This clonotype was recorded a few times. Germline is not matched at one junction end, which may reflect a read error. The chain uses TRBV9 and TRBJ2-7; 7 positions match TRBD1. The germline CDR1 and CDR2 sequences are SGDLS and YYNGEE. The CDR3 runs 15 residues. CDR3 sequence (DNA): TGTGCCGGCAGCGTAGATCTCGGCAGGGGGTATGAGCAGTACTTC. Protein: CAGSVDLGRGYEQYF.

The J gene is TRBJ1-1, the V gene TRBV7-2; D unclear. Germline CDR1 is SGHTA and CDR2 is FQGNSA. The V end lost 5 bases, the J end lost 8 bases, and 9 bases lay between the germline ends. This CDR3 is 11 amino acids long. The CDR3 loop reads CASSPLLEAFF. The CDR3 nucleotides are TGTGCCAGCAGCCCCTTGCTAGAAGCTTTCTTT.

In this sample, this clonotype turned up many times. This chain uses TRBV18 with TRBJ2-7, with D perhaps matching TRBD2 (5 bases). This CDR3 contains 13 residues. The V end lost 3 bases, the J end lost 2 bases, and 8 bases lay between the germline ends. Germline CDR1 is KGHSH and CDR2 is LQKENI. Written as DNA, the CDR3 is TGTGCCAGCTCACCGGAGGTCGCCTACGAGCAGTACTTC. Amino acid sequence: CASSPEVAYEQYF.

With regard to this clonotype: The junction shows a germline mismatch at one end, possibly a read error. The chain uses TRBV28 and TRBJ1-5, with D perhaps matching TRBD1 (5 bases). Germline CDR1 reads MDHEN; CDR2 reads SYDVKM. This CDR3 is built from 14 residues. CDR3 residues: CASRFEDKNQPQHF. In nucleotides, the CDR3 is TGTGCCAGCCGTTTCGAGGACAAAAATCAGCCCCAGCATTTT.

The gene calls are TRBV12-3 or TRBV12-4 and TRBJ1-2; D gene uncertain. V was shortened by 2 bases and J by 8 bases, with 12 bases between the two germline ends. CDR3 length: 13 residues. This chain's CDR3 is CASSLSVNWGYTF. In nucleotides, the CDR3 is TGTGCCAGCAGTTTAAGTGTCAATTGGGGCTACACCTTC.

This clonotype has a count of ten or more. The chain recombines TRBV4-1 with TRBJ2-5; tentatively, D is TRBD1 (6 bases). Germline CDR1 and CDR2: MGHRA and YSYEKL. V was trimmed by 1 base and J by 4 bases, leaving 10 bases between them. The CDR3 totals 14 residues. The CDR3 here is CASSQGGRGETQYF. The CDR3 coding sequence is TGCGCCAGCAGCCAAGGAGGCAGGGGAGAGACCCAGTACTTC.

A few counts support this clonotype. The rearrangement joins TRBV27 to TRBJ2-3; perhaps TRBD1 as D (5 bases). This CDR3 is 15 amino acids long. Between the trimmed V and J ends, which lost 0 bases and 4 bases, there was a span of 11 bases. Germline V gives CDR1 MNHEY, CDR2 SMNVEV (reference sequence). CDR3 nucleotide sequence: TGTGCCAGCAGTTTATCCCCGCAGGGCGCAGATACGCAGTATTTT. Residues: CASSLSPQGADTQYF.

The V gene is TRBV3-1, the J gene TRBJ1-1; D perhaps matches TRBD1 (6 bases). The CDR3 loop spans 14 amino acids. Trimming took off 6 bases at V and 0 bases at J, with 11 bases between the two ends. The germline CDR1 and CDR2 sequences are LGHDT and YNNKEL (reference sequence). The CDR3 coding sequence is TGTGCCAGCAGACCTACAGGGCTGAACACTGAAGCTTTCTTT. It specifies CASRPTGLNTEAFF.

This clonotype was recorded many times. The V and J genes are TRBV14 and TRBJ1-3; possible D gene TRBD1, 5 bases. The V end lost 3 bases, the J end lost 1 base, and 22 bases lay between the germline ends. The CDR3 length is 19 residues. Germline CDR1 and CDR2: SGHDN and FVKESK. The CDR3 sequence: CASSQNRASGSSSGNTIYF. In nucleotides, the CDR3 is TGTGCCAGCAGCCAGAACCGGGCCTCAGGGAGTAGTTCTGGAAACACCATATATTTT. Full variable domain (rest looked up from reference TRBV14 and TRBJ1-3): EAGVTQFPSHSVIEKGQTVTLRCDPISGHDNLYWYRRVMGKEIKFLLHFVKESKQDESGMPNNRFLAERTGGTYSTLKVQPAELEDSGVYFCASSQNRASGSSSGNTIYFGEGSWLTVV.

This clonotype was observed a handful of times. The chain couples TRBV5-1 to TRBJ2-3; D is unresolved. Trimming cost V 1 base and J 2 bases, with 11 bases left between them. Germline V gene data show CDR1 as SGHRS and CDR2 as YFSETQ. The CDR3 consists of 15 residues. Written as DNA, the CDR3 is TGCGCCAGCAGCTTGAGGCCTGATTCCACAGATACGCAGTATTTT. Its translation: CASSLRPDSTDTQYF.

This clonotype came up a few times. The chain is built from TRBV7-2 and TRBJ1-1; 8 nucleotides agree with TRBD1. The germline gives CDR1 SGHTA, CDR2 FQGNSA. V gave up 1 base and J gave up 1 base; unmatched junction bases: 5. CDR3 length: 16 amino acids. CDR3 sequence (DNA): TGTGCCAGCAGCTTAGTGGCAGGGGGCACGAACACTGAAGCTTTCTTT. This gives the protein CASSLVAGGTNTEAFF.

Only a few counts were recorded for this clonotype. The chain is built from TRBV28 and TRBJ2-1; 9 bases line up with TRBD2. Germline assignment: CDR1 MDHEN and CDR2 SYDVKM. V dropped 7 bases and J dropped 5; count of bases not matched to a gene: 12. The CDR3 has 16 amino acids. The CDR3 nucleotides read TGTGCCAGCACCGTCGGGGGAGCGGGGGGACACAATGAGCAGTTCTTC. This codes for CASTVGGAGGHNEQFF.

This clonotype was detected only a few times. At one boundary the junction diverges from the germline segment, which might be a read error. V and J are TRBV6-5 and TRBJ2-6; D perhaps matches TRBD1 (5 bases). CDR3 length: 18 residues. Germline loops: CDR1 MNHEY, CDR2 SVGAGI. CDR3 amino acids: CASSYSDASRSGANALTF. In DNA form, the CDR3 reads TGTGCCAGCAGTTACTCGGACGCGTCCCGCTCTGGGGCCAACGCCCTGACTTTC.

The chain recombines TRBV4-2 with TRBJ2-1; 14 nucleotides match TRBD2. J was trimmed by 6 bases and V by 4 bases; bases with no gene match: 8. Germline V lookup: CDR1 LGHNA, CDR2 YNFKEQ. CDR3 length: 17 residues. CDR3 nucleotides: TGTGCCAGCAGCCCGTTTTGGACTAGCGGGGGGATCAATGAGCAGTTCTTC. Protein sequence: CASSPFWTSGGINEQFF.

This clonotype was detected only a few times. The genes are TRBV28 and TRBJ1-5, with 7 bases matching TRBD1. CDR3 length equals 12 residues. Germline V gene sequence: CDR1 MDHEN, CDR2 SYDVKM. The trim removed 5 bases at V and 10 bases at J, leaving 5 bases unmatched. Written as DNA, the CDR3 is TGTGCCAGCAGTGCCCGGGACAGTCCCCAGCATTTT. As protein: CASSARDSPQHF.

The rearrangement joins TRBV7-2 to TRBJ2-3, with 9 bases matching TRBD2. CDR1 is SGHTA and CDR2 is FQGNSA in the germline V gene. V shed 5 bases, J shed 4 bases, and the junction held 10 bases outside the gene matches. The CDR3 consists of 16 residues. CDR3 sequence (DNA): TGTGCCAGCAGCCGCCGGGCGGGGGGGTTGGCAGATACGCAGTATTTT. It codes for CASSRRAGGLADTQYF.

The rearrangement joins TRBV25-1 to TRBJ1-1; TRBD1 is a possible D gene (5 bases). This CDR3 region has 15 residues. Trimming cost V 2 bases and J 5 bases, with 15 bases left between them. Germline V gene sequence: CDR1 MGHDK, CDR2 SYGVNS. Here the CDR3 DNA reads TGTGCCAGCAGTGAACGAGGAACCGGGGGGACTGAAGCTTTCTTT. As protein: CASSERGTGGTEAFF.

The genes are TRBV7-3 and TRBJ2-3; D remains unclear. This CDR3 has 16 residues. Germline CDR1 reads SGHTA; CDR2 reads FQGTGA. V dropped 0 bases and J dropped 0 bases, with 10 bases sitting between them. This CDR3 reads CASSLTPTLSTDTQYF. DNA of the CDR3: TGTGCCAGCAGCTTAACCCCGACTCTTAGCACAGATACGCAGTATTTT.

The chain has TRBV7-9 and TRBJ1-5; no reliable D call. V lost 4 bases, J lost 2 bases, and 12 bases lay in between. The CDR3 covers 15 residues. Germline V gene sequence: CDR1 SEHNR, CDR2 FQNEAQ (reference sequence). CDR3 sequence (DNA): TGTGCCAGCAGCTCGAACAGCCTTGGCAATCAGCCCCAGCATTTT. This encodes CASSSNSLGNQPQHF.

The V and J genes are TRBV4-3 and TRBJ2-7, with no clear D. Germline V gene sequence: CDR1 LGHNA, CDR2 YSLEER. The CDR3 runs 14 residues. Trimming stripped 1 base from V and 7 bases from J, with 14 bases between. Written as DNA, the CDR3 is TGCGCCAGCAGCCAAGTGGGGAATCTAGGTGAGCAGTACTTC. It specifies CASSQVGNLGEQYF.

V gene TRBV7-9 combines with J gene TRBJ2-5; a possible D gene is TRBD2 (6 bases). CDR3 length: 15 amino acids. The V and J ends lost 0 bases and 3 bases respectively, with 11 bases between them. The V gene's germline CDR1 is SEHNR and CDR2 FQNEAQ (reference sequence). The CDR3, as DNA: TGTGCCAGCAGCTTAGCGAAGAAGCGGGAAGAGACCCAGTACTTC. Protein: CASSLAKKREETQYF.

This clonotype was counted only a few times. This may come from a read error, since a much larger clone is one base off. The rearrangement uses TRBV7-2 and TRBJ2-1; D tentatively reads TRBD1 or TRBD2 (6 bases each). Germline CDR1 SGHTA, CDR2 FQGNSA. The CDR3 consists of 16 residues. This CDR3 is CAGSPHLGGRSDEQFF. The CDR3, as DNA: TGTGCCGGCAGCCCCCACCTGGGGGGCCGGAGCGATGAGCAGTTCTTC.

V is TRBV27 and J is TRBJ2-1; 10 nucleotides line up with TRBD2. Germline V lookup: CDR1 MNHEY, CDR2 SMNVEV (reference sequence). The CDR3 is made up of 15 amino acids. The ends lost 2 bases at V and 12 bases at J; junction bases unmatched: 10. In DNA form, the CDR3 reads TGTGCCAGCAGTTTACGGACTAGCGGCGAACATGGGCAGTTCTTC. Translating gives CASSLRTSGEHGQFF.

The chain has TRBV5-1 and TRBJ1-6, with 10 bases matching TRBD1. CDR3 size: 16 residues. Germline V lookup: CDR1 SGHRS, CDR2 YFSETQ. The V segment lost 4 bases and the J segment 7 bases; nucleotides outside the gene matches: 8. CDR3 nucleotide sequence: TGCGCCAGCAGCAATGGGACAGGGGCAAGGAATTCACCCCTCCACTTT. This codes for CASSNGTGARNSPLHF.

The chain uses TRBV6-6 and TRBJ2-5, with a possible D match to TRBD2 (5 bases). CDR1 and CDR2 from the germline V gene are MNHNY and SVGAGI (reference sequence). CDR3 length: 12 residues. Trimming removed 7 bases at V and 4 bases at J, with 10 bases between. In DNA form, the CDR3 reads TGTGCCAGCAATTTCGCGGGAGAGACCCAGTACTTC. It is translated as CASNFAGETQYF.